This T cell receptor (beta chain) was retrieved from a study of CD8 T cells in ankylosing spondylitis. Germline V gene data show CDR1 as DFQATT and CDR2 as SNEGSKA (reference sequence). V was pared by 0 bases and J by 4 bases, with 12 bases between. The CDR3 length is 14 residues. Points on this clonotype: Its matching antigen is unknown.

Via MiXCR, TCRdb re-called the 5' RACE reads, giving one row per CDR3 protein. The sample contains about 360,000 distinct CDR3 sequences, 20% to 25% of which appear only once. Study results and caveats: Blood from ankylosing spondylitis patients appeared to carry a characteristic roughly 8-variant TCR beta motif.

The sequence came from a male donor with ankylosing spondylitis or in good health (not recorded which). The specimen was blood, either unsorted or a sorted T cell fraction (not recorded which). The rearrangement joins TRBV20-1 to TRBJ2-5; perhaps TRBD1 as D (6 bases). CDR3 in DNA: TGCAGTGCTAGAGATTTCCGGGACACAGAGACCCAGTACTTC. The encoded protein is CSARDFRDTETQYF.